This entry lists 26 T cell receptor beta chains sequenced from one sample in a study of spatial heterogeneity in lung cancer. The time point here: sample taken at primary tumor resection. One entry per CDR3 protein results from TCRdb running MiXCR on the 5' RACE reads. The sample gives 40,000 to 45,000 distinct CDR3 sequences, roughly an eighth of which show up once; around 54% is in the top ten. Sequenced material: PBMCs, taken at surgery. These TCRs come from a male donor with early-stage non-small cell lung cancer.

The genes are TRBV11-2 and TRBJ2-7, with TRBD1 matching 7 bases. The CDR3 has 14 amino acids. V gave up 0 bases and J gave up 5 bases; unmatched junction bases: 4. Germline V gene sequence: CDR1 SGHAT, CDR2 FQNNGV. CDR3 DNA sequence: TGTGCCAGCAGCTTAGAAAGGGGGCTTCACGAGCAGTACTTC. Its protein is CASSLERGLHEQYF.

This chain joins TRBV5-1 and TRBJ2-1; TRBD1 matches 7 bases. The V gene end was trimmed by 0 bases and the J gene end by 4 bases; junction bases not matched to a gene: 4. The germline V gene has CDR1 SGHRS and CDR2 YFSETQ. The CDR3 covers 15 residues. CDR3 sequence: CASSLAGQSYNEQFF. The CDR3 DNA follows: TGCGCCAGCAGCTTGGCGGGACAGAGTTACAATGAGCAGTTCTTC.

In this sample, this clonotype turned up a few times. The chain has TRBV2 and TRBJ2-1, with 11 bases aligning to TRBD2. There are 15 residues in the CDR3. V trimming: 7 bases; J trimming: 2 bases; junction bases outside the gene matches: 4. Germline lookup yields CDR1 SNHLY and CDR2 FYNNEI. This CDR3 reads CASKVGLAAYNEQFF. The CDR3 coding sequence is TGTGCCAGCAAGGTGGGACTAGCGGCCTACAATGAGCAGTTCTTC.

The V gene is TRBV10-3, the J gene TRBJ2-7, with 15 bases fitting TRBD2. Trimming cost V 4 bases and J 4 bases; bases outside gene matches: 2. The CDR3 covers 15 residues. CDR1 is ENHRY, CDR2 SYGVKD, per germline. The DNA of the CDR3 is TGTGCCATCAGTGGTGGGACTAGCGGGAGGTACGAGCAGTACTTC. Translated, it gives CAISGGTSGRYEQYF.

V gene TRBV6-5 combines with J gene TRBJ2-5, with 12 bases aligning to TRBD2. This CDR3 contains 15 residues. The junction had 0 bases not matched to a gene; V was cut back by 0 bases and J by 4 bases. CDR1 and CDR2 (germline): MNHEY, SVGAGI. CDR3 residues: CASSYSTSGRETQYF. The CDR3 DNA follows: TGTGCCAGCAGTTACTCGACTAGCGGGAGAGAGACCCAGTACTTC.

This clonotype has more than one count but fewer than ten. This rearrangement joins TRBV29-1 to TRBJ2-3; unclear D gene. V was clipped by 2 bases and J by 0 bases, with 9 bases between them. The germline V gene has CDR1 SQVTM and CDR2 ANQGSEA. The CDR3 totals 14 residues. The CDR3 sequence is CSVEREISTDTQYF. The CDR3 nucleotides read TGCAGCGTTGAAAGGGAAATTAGCACAGATACGCAGTATTTT.

This clonotype was recorded a few times. V is TRBV29-1 and J is TRBJ1-1; a weak D match, TRBD1 (5 bases). This CDR3 has 12 residues. Germline-derived CDR1 and CDR2 are SQVTM and ANQGSEA. Trimming left V 6 bases short and J 3 bases short, with 11 bases between. In nucleotides, the CDR3 is TGCAGCGTAACCGACAGCGACACTGAAGCTTTCTTT. It yields the protein CSVTDSDTEAFF.

This clonotype was counted a few times. This chain links TRBV2 with TRBJ2-3, with TRBD1 matching over 7 bases. Trimming took 5 bases from V and 4 from J; bases not matched to a gene: 6. CDR3 length equals 14 residues. Germline CDR1 reads SNHLY; CDR2 reads FYNNEI. The chain's CDR3 is CASSSTGSSDTQYF. The DNA of the CDR3 is TGTGCCAGCAGTTCGACAGGGAGCTCAGATACGCAGTATTTT. Based on the CDR3 plus reference TRBV2 and TRBJ2-3, the full variable domain is EPEVTQTPSHQVTQMGQEVILRCVPISNHLYFYWYRQILGQKVEFLVSFYNNEISEKSEIFDDQFSVERPDGSNFTLKIRSTKLEDSAMYFCASSSTGSSDTQYFGPGTRLTVL.

V usage is TRBV6-2 or TRBV6-3 and J usage is TRBJ2-7; D ambiguous. Trimming took off 4 bases at V and 2 bases at J, with 9 bases between the two ends. Per germline, CDR1 MNHEY and CDR2 SVGEGT. The CDR3 length is 13 residues. The DNA of the CDR3 is TGTGCCAGCAGTTTCGACGGCCCCTACGAGCAGTACTTC. Amino acid sequence: CASSFDGPYEQYF.

The gene calls are TRBV5-1 and TRBJ1-1; tentatively, D is TRBD1 (5 bases). The CDR3 has 13 amino acids. V gave up 3 bases and J gave up 1 base, with 7 bases separating them. CDR1 and CDR2 from the germline V gene are SGHRS and YFSETQ. The CDR3 DNA reads TGCGCCAGCAGCTCAGGACAGAACACTGAAGCTTTCTTT. It is translated as CASSSGQNTEAFF.

The chain couples TRBV20-1 to TRBJ2-7; unclear D gene. CDR1 is DFQATT, CDR2 SNEGSKA, per germline (reference sequence). The V end lost 0 bases, the J end lost 2 bases, and 11 bases lay between the germline ends. CDR3 size: 14 residues. CDR3 sequence: CSARDLAGTYEQYF. DNA of the CDR3: TGCAGTGCTAGAGATTTGGCAGGTACCTACGAGCAGTACTTC.

In its sample, this clonotype was seen a few times. The chain is built from TRBV27 and TRBJ2-3; 14 bases are shared with TRBD2. Germline assignment: CDR1 MNHEY and CDR2 SMNVEV (reference sequence). V lost 6 bases and J lost 2; bases outside the gene matches: 10. The CDR3 has 18 amino acids. The CDR3 sequence: CASSRLGLAGGTTDTQYF. For the CDR3, the DNA is TGTGCCAGCAGCCGGCTCGGACTAGCGGGAGGCACCACAGATACGCAGTATTTT.

There are many counts of this clonotype. This chain joins TRBV11-2 and TRBJ2-3; D not certain. The length of the CDR3 is 13 residues. Trimming shortened V by 3 bases and J by 4 bases, and 8 bases separated the two germline ends. Germline V lookup: CDR1 SGHAT, CDR2 FQNNGV. In DNA, the CDR3 is TGTGCCAGCAGCTTGGGTCTGCCAGATACGCAGTATTTT. This codes for CASSLGLPDTQYF. The variable domain in full, with the rest retrieved from reference TRBV11-2 and TRBJ2-3, is EAGVAQSPRYKIIEKRQSVAFWCNPISGHATLYWYQQILGQGPKLLIQFQNNGVVDDSQLPKDRFSAERLKGVDSTLKIQPAKLEDSAVYLCASSLGLPDTQYFGPGTRLTVL.

This chain links TRBV20-1 with TRBJ1-1, with unresolved D. The germline V gene encodes CDR1 DFQATT and CDR2 SNEGSKA (reference sequence). Trimming took 4 bases from V and 2 from J, leaving 11 bases between them. The CDR3 length is 13 residues. CDR3 amino acids: CSATAWTNTEAFF. CDR3 in DNA: TGCAGTGCTACAGCGTGGACCAACACTGAAGCTTTCTTT.

This clonotype was observed a handful of times. V and J are TRBV12-3 or TRBV12-4 and TRBJ2-7, with D possibly being TRBD1 (5 bases). The CDR3 covers 15 residues. The V end lost 6 bases, the J end lost 0 bases, and 15 bases lay between the germline ends. CDR3 in DNA: TGTGCCAGCAGCCCACAGGCTCTTCCCTCCTACGAGCAGTACTTC. This sequence encodes CASSPQALPSYEQYF.

J is TRBJ2-7 and V is TRBV28, with D possibly being TRBD2 (6 bases). Germline CDR1 MDHEN, CDR2 SYDVKM. CDR3 length: 14 amino acids. V gave up 9 bases and J gave up 6 bases, with 21 bases separating them. CDR3 amino acids: CASRLGGSEGEQYF. The CDR3 DNA sequence: TGTGCCAGTCGCCTCGGAGGGAGTGAGGGCGAGCAGTACTTC.

The chain joins TRBV11-2 to TRBJ1-1; 8 bases match TRBD1. The CDR3 spans 15 residues. Germline trimming cut 5 bases from V and 0 bases from J; bases unmatched to any gene: 5. Germline assignment: CDR1 SGHAT and CDR2 FQNNGV. For the CDR3, the DNA is TGTGCCAGCAGCCCCGGACAGGGTATGAACACTGAAGCTTTCTTT. Its translation: CASSPGQGMNTEAFF. Complete variable domain (other parts from reference TRBV11-2 and TRBJ1-1): EAGVAQSPRYKIIEKRQSVAFWCNPISGHATLYWYQQILGQGPKLLIQFQNNGVVDDSQLPKDRFSAERLKGVDSTLKIQPAKLEDSAVYLCASSPGQGMNTEAFFGQGTRLTVV.

The table lists this clonotype with a few counts. The gene calls are TRBV27 and TRBJ2-1; D uncertain. In germline, CDR1 is MNHEY, CDR2 SMNVEV (reference sequence). Between the trimmed V and J ends, which lost 7 bases and 4 bases, there was a span of 5 bases. This CDR3 region has 11 residues. CDR3 amino acids: CASKRYNEQFF. The CDR3 nucleotides are TGTGCCAGCAAAAGGTACAATGAGCAGTTCTTC.

This chain connects TRBV4-3 to TRBJ2-5; 10 bases match TRBD1. CDR1 and CDR2 (germline): LGHNA, YSLEER. The V segment lost 0 bases and the J segment 4 bases; nucleotides outside the gene matches: 2. The CDR3 has 15 amino acids. CDR3 nucleotides: TGCGCCAGCAGCCAAGAAAGGACAGGGGGAGAGACCCAGTACTTC. It yields the protein CASSQERTGGETQYF.

This clonotype was observed many times. The V and J genes are TRBV29-1 and TRBJ1-1; TRBD1 might be the D (6 bases). This CDR3 has 13 residues. V was trimmed by 0 bases and J by 3 bases, leaving 8 bases between them. Germline lookup yields CDR1 SQVTM and CDR2 ANQGSEA. DNA for the CDR3: TGCAGCGTTGAAGAAAGGGGGGACACTGAAGCTTTCTTT. Encoded protein: CSVEERGDTEAFF.

This clonotype was seen a handful of times. This sequence joins TRBV11-2 and TRBJ1-2, with 7 nucleotides matching TRBD1. Germline V lookup: CDR1 SGHAT, CDR2 FQNNGV. V trimming: 4 bases; J trimming: 2 bases; junction bases outside the gene matches: 10. This CDR3 is 16 amino acids long. The CDR3 DNA is TGTGCCAGCAGCTCGCCGAACAGGGGCCGGAACTATGGCTACACCTTC. Encoded protein: CASSSPNRGRNYGYTF.

Only a few counts were recorded for this clonotype. The chain carries TRBV20-1 and TRBJ1-5; TRBD1 agrees at 7 bases. V gave up 6 bases and J gave up 0 bases; unmatched junction bases: 5. This CDR3 spans 14 amino acids. Germline CDR1 reads DFQATT; CDR2 reads SNEGSKA (reference sequence). CDR3 amino acids: CSAGQANSNQPQHF. DNA of the CDR3: TGCAGTGCAGGACAGGCGAATAGCAATCAGCCCCAGCATTTT.

This clonotype came up a few times. The J gene is TRBJ1-5, the V gene TRBV19; no definite D call. The germline CDR1 and CDR2 sequences are LNHDA and SQIVND (reference sequence). V lost 1 base and J 9 bases, leaving 7 bases between the germline ends. CDR3 length: 12 residues. CDR3 in DNA: TGTGCCAGTAGTATAGGGGAACGGCCCCAGCATTTT. Protein product: CASSIGERPQHF.

The genes are TRBV20-1 and TRBJ1-5; 7 positions match TRBD1. The CDR3 loop spans 16 amino acids. Germline CDR1 reads DFQATT; CDR2 reads SNEGSKA (reference sequence). The J segment lost 0 bases and the V segment lost 8 bases, leaving 13 bases of the junction unmatched. In DNA form, the CDR3 reads TGCAGTAGCCTTTTGAGGACAGGTTATAGCAATCAGCCCCAGCATTTT. Translated, it gives CSSLLRTGYSNQPQHF.

This clonotype is classed as medium-sized. The CDR3 nucleotides are TGTGCCAGCAGCTCGAACAGGGGGGGAAACATTCAGTACTTC. Translation gives CASSSNRGGNIQYF. The rearrangement links TRBV7-8 to TRBJ2-4, with a weak D call TRBD1 (8 bases). There are 14 residues in the CDR3. The ends were cut back, 4 bases at V and 6 bases at J, with 13 bases in the middle. Per germline, CDR1 SGHVS and CDR2 FQNEAQ.

This clonotype showed up many times. This chain links TRBV27 with TRBJ2-7; 8 nucleotides align to TRBD2. CDR1 is MNHEY, CDR2 SMNVEV, per germline (reference sequence). V lost 6 bases, J lost 3 bases, and 13 bases stayed unmatched. The CDR3 totals 16 residues. The chain's CDR3 is CASRLPGGSGNYEQYF. CDR3 nucleotide sequence: TGTGCCAGCAGACTCCCTGGGGGTAGCGGGAACTACGAGCAGTACTTC.